The clone carrying this TCR beta chain has just a few counts. The protocol was immunoSEQ multiplex PCR, while the TCRdb copy is restricted to in-frame clones and leaves out a portion. This repertoire shows 120,000 to 150,000 clones, roughly 90% found once; its top ten account for 4.1%. The entry originates in a study of radiation and T cells in renal cell carcinoma. Study-level background: Nephrectomy followed 15 Gy stereotactic body radiation by 4 weeks.

Germline V CDR1 and CDR2: LGHNA, YSLEER. The germline V and J ends were trimmed by 4 bases and 1 base, with 13 bases remaining between them. CDR3 length: 15 amino acids. Time point described: baseline pretreatment blood. The treatment: 15 Gy SBRT to primary tumor, nephrectomy 4 weeks later. After SBRT, blood was collected at 2 and 4 weeks, plus baseline. The rearrangement links TRBV4-3 to TRBJ1-1, with D possibly matching TRBD1 (6 bases). The sequences come from blood, collected from a patient whose treatment included radiotherapy and nephrectomy. The sequence was collected from a woman aged 70-85 years with renal cell carcinoma. The CDR3 coding sequence is TGCGCCAGCAGCCTAGGAACAGGGAGGAACACTGAAGCTTTCTTT. It is translated as CASSLGTGRNTEAFF.